The 15 T cell receptor beta chains below were found in one sample sequenced in a study of spatial heterogeneity in lung cancer. Regarding time point: sample taken at primary tumor resection. Without sorting, whole RNA was sequenced from tumor, nontumor lung or frozen PBMC. MiXCR was run by TCRdb on the 5' RACE reads, yielding one entry per CDR3 protein. Here the sample spans about 42,000 distinct CDR3 sequences, 6% to 7.5% being singletons. Sequences were derived from PBMCs, sampled at surgery. All receptors come from a female donor with early-stage non-small cell lung cancer.

This sequence joins TRBV7-8 and TRBJ2-7, with 9 bases aligning to TRBD2. In germline, CDR1 is SGHVS, CDR2 FQNEAQ. The V and J ends lost 5 bases and 6 bases, in that order; junction bases with no gene match: 14. CDR3 length: 16 residues. CDR3: CASSLYSSGAMVEQYF. The CDR3 bases are TGTGCCAGCAGCCTCTATTCTAGCGGGGCCATGGTCGAGCAGTACTTC.

This chain connects TRBV15 to TRBJ1-5, with D tentatively TRBD1 (6 bases). Trimming left V 1 base short and J 3 bases short, with 10 bases between. This CDR3 spans 15 amino acids. Germline CDR1 and CDR2: LNHNV and YYDKDF (reference sequence). CDR3 in amino acids: CATSRGRQVNQPQHF. CDR3 sequence (DNA): TGTGCCACCAGCAGAGGCAGACAGGTCAATCAGCCCCAGCATTTT. The full variable domain, rest sourced from reference TRBV15 and TRBJ1-5, is DAMVIQNPRYQVTQFGKPVTLSCSQTLNHNVMYWYQQKSSQAPKLLFHYYDKDFNNEADTPDNFQSRRPNTSFCFLDIRSPGLGDTAMYLCATSRGRQVNQPQHFGDGTRLSIL.

The V call is TRBV5-1, the J call TRBJ1-1, with D unresolved. The CDR3 has 14 residues. V gave up 4 bases and J gave up 1 base, with 11 bases separating them. Germline V lookup: CDR1 SGHRS, CDR2 YFSETQ. The CDR3: CASSRTAGNTEAFF. As DNA, the CDR3 is TGCGCCAGCAGCCGGACCGCAGGGAACACTGAAGCTTTCTTT.

This clonotype appeared many times. This chain links TRBV20-1 with TRBJ2-3, with 9 bases identical to TRBD2. The CDR3 is 14 residues long. Trimming cost V 3 bases and J 2 bases; bases outside gene matches: 3. Germline V lookup: CDR1 DFQATT, CDR2 SNEGSKA (reference sequence). CDR3 amino acids: CSARRGGPTDTQYF. The CDR3 nucleotides are TGCAGTGCTAGGCGGGGGGGCCCCACAGATACGCAGTATTTT.

This clonotype has only a few counts. This rearrangement joins TRBV5-1 to TRBJ2-1; D not certain. The V gene's germline CDR1 is SGHRS and CDR2 YFSETQ. This CDR3 region has 14 residues. Trimming cost V 9 bases and J 3 bases, with 16 bases left between them. CDR3 sequence: CATSRNAGYNEQFF. The CDR3 region has the DNA TGCGCCACCTCGAGAAACGCAGGCTACAATGAGCAGTTCTTC.

This chain joins TRBV5-1 and TRBJ2-2; 9 nucleotides align to TRBD2. The J segment lost 1 base and the V segment lost 4 bases, leaving 5 bases of the junction unmatched. Germline V CDR1 and CDR2: SGHRS, YFSETQ. This CDR3 region has 16 residues. CDR3 in DNA: TGCGCCAGCAGCCCGGAACTAGCGGGGAACACCGGGGAGCTGTTTTTT. Protein: CASSPELAGNTGELFF.

A remark on this clonotype: A junction end diverges from the germline sequence, so it may reflect a read error. The V call is TRBV7-7, the J call TRBJ2-1, with no clear D. Germline lookup yields CDR1 SSHAT and CDR2 FNYEAQ (reference sequence). CDR3 length: 13 residues. The CDR3 spells CASSLERYGEQFF. The DNA for the CDR3 is TGTGCTAGCAGCTTAGAGAGGTACGGGGAGCAGTTCTTC.

This clonotype was recorded many times. V and J are TRBV24-1 and TRBJ2-2; D is possibly TRBD2 (6 bases). CDR3 length equals 14 residues. The germline V and J ends were trimmed by 4 bases and 7 bases, with 12 bases remaining between them. Per germline, CDR1 KGHDR and CDR2 SFDVKD. Here the CDR3 DNA reads TGTGCCACCAGTGACCCCCGGGGGAGCGGGGAGCTGTTTTTT. This translates into CATSDPRGSGELFF.

This clonotype has a handful of counts. The V call is TRBV20-1, the J call TRBJ1-3; the match to TRBD1 covers 11 bases. This CDR3 region has 17 residues. The V gene's germline CDR1 is DFQATT and CDR2 SNEGSKA (reference sequence). V shed 3 bases, J shed 4 bases, and the junction held 11 bases outside the gene matches. The CDR3 loop reads CSASTRERTGGGNTIYF. In DNA form, the CDR3 reads TGCAGTGCTAGCACCCGCGAGCGGACAGGGGGCGGAAACACCATATATTTT.

Only a few counts were recorded for this clonotype. The V and J genes are TRBV7-8 and TRBJ2-1; D possibly matches TRBD1 or TRBD2 (5 bases each). CDR3 length: 16 residues. Trimming shortened V by 5 bases and J by 1 base, and 15 bases separated the two germline ends. Germline V CDR1 and CDR2: SGHVS, FQNEAQ. The CDR3 spells CASSPSRGPSYNEQFF. CDR3 coding DNA: TGTGCCAGCAGCCCCTCCCGGGGACCATCCTACAATGAGCAGTTCTTC.

This clonotype was seen many times. The chain carries TRBV5-1 and TRBJ1-4, with D perhaps TRBD1 (5 bases). CDR3 size: 15 residues. Trimming removed 2 bases at V and 5 bases at J, with 13 bases between. The germline CDR1 and CDR2 sequences are SGHRS and YFSETQ. CDR3 DNA: TGCGCCAGCAGCTTCCGCCAGGGCGGGAATGAAAAACTGTTTTTT. It codes for CASSFRQGGNEKLFF.

In its sample, this clonotype was seen a few times. The CDR3: CSAPTSVSTDTQYF. Here the CDR3 DNA reads TGCAGTGCGCCGACTTCGGTTAGCACAGATACGCAGTATTTT. The rearrangement links TRBV20-1 to TRBJ2-3; D remains unclear. Trimming left V 6 bases short and J 0 bases short, with 13 bases between. CDR1 is DFQATT, CDR2 SNEGSKA, per germline (reference sequence). There are 14 residues in the CDR3.

At least ten counts were recorded for this clonotype. The V call is TRBV12-3 or TRBV12-4, the J call TRBJ2-2; D unresolved. Deletions cut 6 bases from V and 6 bases from J, with 14 bases between. This CDR3 is 14 amino acids long. CDR3 bases: TGTGCCAGCAGAACTTTACGACAATCCGGGGAGCTGTTTTTT. This sequence encodes CASRTLRQSGELFF.

Many counts were recorded for this clonotype. The chain joins TRBV5-6 to TRBJ2-5; perhaps TRBD2 as D (6 bases). The V end was cut by 3 bases, the J end by 6 bases, with 12 bases between. CDR1 and CDR2 from the germline V gene are SGHDT and YYEEEE. CDR3 length: 13 residues. The CDR3 here is CASSSGEGKTQYF. The CDR3 DNA is TGTGCCAGCAGCTCGGGAGAGGGGAAGACCCAGTACTTC.

This clonotype came up many times. V and J are TRBV6-5 and TRBJ1-1; D is unresolved. The CDR3 extends over 15 amino acids. The ends were cut back, 4 bases at V and 0 bases at J, with 12 bases in the middle. CDR1 MNHEY and CDR2 SVGAGI come from the germline V gene. In DNA form, the CDR3 reads TGTGCCAGCAGTTCCCCCAGAATTTTGAACACTGAAGCTTTCTTT. Encoded protein: CASSSPRILNTEAFF.